Listed here are 24 T cell receptor beta chains from one sample, sequenced in a study of T-cell reconstitution after alpha-beta-depleted transplantation in children. TCRbeta library construction was performed incorporating unique molecular identifiers. TCRdb re-analysed the PCR reads in MiXCR, keeping a single row per CDR3 protein. The sample shows about 500,000 distinct CDR3 sequences, about an eighth of them seen only once. The sequencing here drew on PBMCs, mostly from graft donor cells, taken 180 days after TCRalphabeta/CD19-depleted stem cell transplant. The receptors derive from a female patient aged 2 to 10 who had a stem cell transplant for aplastic anemia, so the T cells may come from the graft donor.

The chain links TRBV6-5 to TRBJ2-3, with D possibly matching TRBD1 (6 bases). This CDR3 has 15 residues. Trimming removed 6 bases at V and 5 bases at J, with 18 bases between. Germline V gene sequence: CDR1 MNHEY, CDR2 SVGAGI. Written as DNA, the CDR3 is TGTGCCAGCAGCTACAGGGACGGGGCTAGAGATACGCAGTATTTT. Translating it yields CASSYRDGARDTQYF.

This chain joins TRBV5-6 and TRBJ2-7; D possibly corresponds to TRBD2 (6 bases). V gave up 4 bases and J gave up 3 bases, with 20 bases separating them. Germline values: CDR1 SGHDT, CDR2 YYEEEE. The CDR3 is 16 residues long. The DNA of the CDR3 is TGTGCCAGCAGCATACTGGAGGGAACAATATTCTACGAGCAGTACGTC. Translation: CASSILEGTIFYEQYV.

The chain uses TRBV9 and TRBJ2-2; D not resolved. Trimming took 0 bases from V and 7 from J, leaving 7 bases between them. CDR3 length: 13 amino acids. Germline V gene sequence: CDR1 SGDLS, CDR2 YYNGEE. DNA for the CDR3: TGTGCCAGCAGCGTAGGGGTGCTCGGGGAGCTGTTTTTT. Its translation: CASSVGVLGELFF.

In its sample, this clonotype was seen a few times. The chain joins TRBV15 to TRBJ2-5, with D maybe TRBD2 (5 bases). V gave up 0 bases and J gave up 7 bases, with 15 bases separating them. In germline, CDR1 is LNHNV, CDR2 YYDKDF (reference sequence). The CDR3 covers 15 residues. This chain's CDR3 is CATSRDQRELGTQYF. The CDR3 DNA reads as TGTGCCACCAGCAGAGATCAAAGGGAGCTAGGGACCCAGTACTTC.

In its sample, this clonotype was seen a few times. This chain links TRBV28 with TRBJ1-3; possible D gene TRBD1, 6 bases. The V and J ends lost 4 bases and 0 bases respectively, with 10 bases between them. Germline lookup yields CDR1 MDHEN and CDR2 SYDVKM. The CDR3 runs to 15 residues. CDR3 amino acids: CASSSTGSSGNTIYF. The CDR3 DNA sequence: TGTGCCAGCAGTTCCACAGGGAGCTCTGGAAACACCATATATTTT.

This clonotype occurred a few times. The V gene is TRBV7-2, the J gene TRBJ2-6; D not resolved. The CDR3 extends over 17 amino acids. CDR1 SGHTA and CDR2 FQGNSA come from the germline V gene. The V end was cut by 4 bases, the J end by 0 bases, with 13 bases between. For the CDR3, the DNA is TGTGCCAGCAGCTATCGGCTCGCTCACTCTGGGGCCAACGTCCTGACTTTC. Translation gives CASSYRLAHSGANVLTF. The complete variable domain, with remaining parts taken from reference TRBV7-2 and TRBJ2-6, reads GAGVSQSPSNKVTEKGKDVELRCDPISGHTALYWYRQSLGQGLEFLIYFQGNSAPDKSGLPSDRFSAERTGGSVSTLTIQRTQQEDSAVYLCASSYRLAHSGANVLTFGAGSRLTVL.

This clonotype was observed a handful of times. The chain links TRBV29-1 to TRBJ2-7, with D possibly being TRBD1 (6 bases). Germline CDR1 and CDR2: SQVTM and ANQGSEA. V was shortened by 7 bases and J by 3 bases, with 16 bases between the two germline ends. CDR3 length equals 13 residues. The CDR3 DNA sequence: TGCAGCGCCGGGCGGCAGGGGAGCTACGAGCAGTACTTC. This gives the protein CSAGRQGSYEQYF.

There are a few counts of this clonotype. The chain uses TRBV7-9 and TRBJ1-2; D is unclear. Germline loops: CDR1 SEHNR, CDR2 FQNEAQ (reference sequence). Trimming removed 1 base from V and 10 bases from J, with 10 bases in between. The CDR3 extends over 12 amino acids. CDR3 nucleotides: TGTGCCAGCAGCTTAGGGTTCTCGGCCTACACCTTC. Translating gives CASSLGFSAYTF.

This rearrangement joins TRBV12-3 or TRBV12-4 to TRBJ1-1, with 7 nucleotides matching TRBD1. CDR3 size: 15 residues. With 6 bases clipped from V and 8 bases from J, the junction kept 15 bases outside the gene matches. The CDR3 coding sequence is TGTGCCAGCAGCCTAGGACAGGCGGTAACACTGGAAGCTTTCTTT. Translation: CASSLGQAVTLEAFF.

In its sample, this clonotype was seen a few times. This rearrangement joins TRBV19 to TRBJ2-7, with 11 bases aligning to TRBD2. This CDR3 has 14 amino acids. V was pared by 6 bases and J by 0 bases, with 1 base of the junction left unmatched. CDR1 LNHDA and CDR2 SQIVND come from the germline V gene (reference sequence). CDR3 bases: TGTGCCAGTAGCACTAGCGGGAGCTCCTACGAGCAGTACTTC. Amino acid sequence: CASSTSGSSYEQYF.

The chain uses TRBV7-6 and TRBJ2-3; the match to TRBD1 covers 9 bases. The CDR3 contains 17 residues. Germline CDR1 reads SGHVS; CDR2 reads FNYEAQ. Unmatched junction bases numbered 8, after V lost 0 bases and J lost 4 bases. In DNA, the CDR3 is TGTGCCAGCAGCTTAGCGCAAGGGACAGGGAACCCAGATACGCAGTATTTT. It codes for CASSLAQGTGNPDTQYF.

As regards this clonotype: One end of the junction is discordant with germline, which a read error may explain. V gene TRBV3-1 combines with J gene TRBJ2-1; tentative D call: TRBD2 (6 bases). The CDR3 covers 16 residues. Per the germline V gene, CDR1 is LGHDT and CDR2 is YNNKEL (reference sequence). CDR3 coding DNA: TGTGCCAGCACCCAAGAGGCCCTAGGGACTTGGCATGAGCAGTTCTTC. The encoded protein is CASTQEALGTWHEQFF.

This clonotype occurred many times. The rearrangement joins TRBV5-1 to TRBJ2-5, with TRBD2 matching over 8 bases. This CDR3 comprises 16 residues. Germline V gene data show CDR1 as SGHRS and CDR2 as YFSETQ. J gave up 4 bases and V 0 bases, and 8 bases lay outside the gene matches. The CDR3 region is CASSLDTGGAGETQYF. As DNA, the CDR3 is TGCGCCAGCAGCTTGGATACCGGGGGGGCCGGAGAGACCCAGTACTTC.

This clonotype was picked up many times. The V gene is TRBV7-2, the J gene TRBJ2-3, with 10 bases matching TRBD1. CDR3 length: 16 residues. Unmatched junction bases numbered 7, after V lost 4 bases and J lost 3 bases. The germline gives CDR1 SGHTA, CDR2 FQGNSA. CDR3 residues: CASSSRTGGRTDTQYF. In nucleotides, the CDR3 is TGTGCCAGCAGCTCAAGGACAGGGGGAAGGACAGATACGCAGTATTTT.

This rearrangement joins TRBV12-3 or TRBV12-4 to TRBJ2-1; 9 bases agree with TRBD2. The CDR3 sequence is 15 residues long. V dropped 6 bases and J dropped 10; count of bases not matched to a gene: 13. CDR3 sequence (DNA): TGTGCCAGCAGCCCGGGACTAGCAAAAGGGGGGGAGCAGTTCTTC. It yields the protein CASSPGLAKGGEQFF.

A word on this clonotype: A much larger clone differs from this one at a single base, so this may be a read error. The V call is TRBV15, the J call TRBJ2-1, with D perhaps matching TRBD1 (5 bases). The CDR3 extends over 16 amino acids. Germline loops: CDR1 LNHNV, CDR2 YYDKDF (reference sequence). The CDR3 region is CATSRDQPGHYYEQFF. DNA of the CDR3: TGTGCCACCAGCAGAGATCAACCAGGGCACTACTATGAGCAGTTCTTC. The whole variable domain, filled in from reference TRBV15 and TRBJ2-1, reads DAMVIQNPRYQVTQFGKPVTLSCSQTLNHNVMYWYQQKSSQAPKLLFHYYDKDFNNEADTPDNFQSRRPNTSFCFLDIRSPGLGDTAMYLCATSRDQPGHYYEQFFGPGTRLTVL.

This clonotype was observed a handful of times. This sequence joins TRBV27 and TRBJ2-7, with D maybe TRBD2 (6 bases). V was clipped by 6 bases and J by 7 bases, with 19 bases between them. CDR1 and CDR2 (germline): MNHEY, SMNVEV (reference sequence). The CDR3 contains 14 residues. CDR3 protein: CASSPRDFPWEQYV. CDR3 nucleotides: TGTGCCAGCAGCCCCAGGGACTTTCCATGGGAGCAGTACGTC.

This chain joins TRBV19 and TRBJ2-7; D ambiguous. V was clipped by 1 base and J by 3 bases, with 10 bases between them. This CDR3 has 14 amino acids. Germline V gene sequence: CDR1 LNHDA, CDR2 SQIVND (reference sequence). CDR3 DNA sequence: TGTGCCAGTAGTATAGGTTCACCCGACTACGAGCAGTACTTC. It yields the protein CASSIGSPDYEQYF.

This clonotype was counted at least ten times. The V and J genes are TRBV7-2 and TRBJ2-7; D not certain. The ends were cut back, 2 bases at V and 6 bases at J, with 5 bases in the middle. Germline-derived CDR1 and CDR2 are SGHTA and FQGNSA. This CDR3 is built from 11 residues. In DNA, the CDR3 is TGTGCCAGCAGCTTATACCTCGAGCAGTACTTC. Its protein is CASSLYLEQYF. The full variable domain, with the rest looked up from reference TRBV7-2 and TRBJ2-7, is GAGVSQSPSNKVTEKGKDVELRCDPISGHTALYWYRQSLGQGLEFLIYFQGNSAPDKSGLPSDRFSAERTGGSVSTLTIQRTQQEDSAVYLCASSLYLEQYFGPGTRLTVT.

This clonotype was picked up many times. V is TRBV24-1 and J is TRBJ2-3, with 9 bases matching TRBD2. The J segment lost 9 bases and the V segment lost 5 bases, leaving 14 bases of the junction unmatched. The CDR3 contains 16 residues. CDR1 and CDR2 (germline): KGHDR, SFDVKD. CDR3 nucleotide sequence: TGTGCCACCAGTGGGAATAGCGGGAGCTTCCCAGGGACGCAGTATTTT. Protein: CATSGNSGSFPGTQYF.

A few counts support this clonotype. The genes are TRBV5-1 and TRBJ2-5; the match to TRBD2 covers 8 bases. Germline lookup yields CDR1 SGHRS and CDR2 YFSETQ. CDR3 length equals 15 residues. The V segment lost 2 bases and the J segment 2 bases; nucleotides outside the gene matches: 5. The CDR3 loop is CASSFFTSGQETQYF. CDR3 nucleotides: TGCGCCAGCAGCTTTTTCACTAGCGGACAAGAGACCCAGTACTTC. The full variable domain, in which reference TRBV5-1 and TRBJ2-5 provide the parts outside the CDR3, is KAGVTQTPRYLIKTRGQQVTLSCSPISGHRSVSWYQQTPGQGLQFLFEYFSETQRNKGNFPGRFSGRQFSNSRSEMNVSTLELGDSALYLCASSFFTSGQETQYFGPGTRLLVL.

This clonotype was picked up a small number of times. The rearrangement uses TRBV5-1 and TRBJ2-3; 11 nucleotides align to TRBD2. Trimming took 4 bases from V and 1 from J; bases not matched to a gene: 11. Per germline, CDR1 SGHRS and CDR2 YFSETQ. This CDR3 contains 18 residues. The CDR3 DNA follows: TGCGCCAGCAGCGGGGGGACTAGCGGCCTAGCTCGCACAGATACGCAGTATTTT. It specifies CASSGGTSGLARTDTQYF.

The chain carries TRBV29-1 and TRBJ2-1; TRBD2 might be the D (6 bases). Germline V CDR1 and CDR2: SQVTM, ANQGSEA. The CDR3 spans 15 residues. The V end lost 5 bases, the J end lost 0 bases, and 14 bases lay between the germline ends. DNA of the CDR3: TGCAGCGTTTTGCCCGGACTACACTCCTACAATGAGCAGTTCTTC. Amino acids: CSVLPGLHSYNEQFF.

This clonotype was found a few times. The chain combines TRBV5-6 with TRBJ2-7, with D maybe TRBD2 (6 bases). The CDR3 runs to 13 residues. Trimming shortened V by 2 bases and J by 4 bases, and 10 bases separated the two germline ends. The germline V gene encodes CDR1 SGHDT and CDR2 YYEEEE. The CDR3 bases are TGTGCCAGCAGCTTTGTGGAGGGTTACGAGCAGTACGTC. This sequence encodes CASSFVEGYEQYV.